This T cell receptor (beta chain) was recovered during a study of blood T cell repertoires in COVID-19. The CDR3 has 15 residues. The germline V gene encodes CDR1 SGHTA and CDR2 FQGNSA. V lost 6 bases and J lost 2; bases outside the gene matches: 5. Profiling relied on immunoSEQ multiplex PCR, and the TCRdb table lists in-frame clones only, not all of them. Of some 260,000 clones listed, roughly 87% were seen once; the top ten hold about 0.7%. This TCR came from a human donor in a cohort sampled during active COVID-19. The sequenced sample was peripheral blood. The V gene is TRBV7-2, the J gene TRBJ2-7, with 12 positions matching TRBD2. The CDR3 loop is CASRWTSGKAYEQYF. The DNA for the CDR3 is TGTGCCAGCAGATGGACTAGCGGGAAGGCCTACGAGCAGTACTTC.